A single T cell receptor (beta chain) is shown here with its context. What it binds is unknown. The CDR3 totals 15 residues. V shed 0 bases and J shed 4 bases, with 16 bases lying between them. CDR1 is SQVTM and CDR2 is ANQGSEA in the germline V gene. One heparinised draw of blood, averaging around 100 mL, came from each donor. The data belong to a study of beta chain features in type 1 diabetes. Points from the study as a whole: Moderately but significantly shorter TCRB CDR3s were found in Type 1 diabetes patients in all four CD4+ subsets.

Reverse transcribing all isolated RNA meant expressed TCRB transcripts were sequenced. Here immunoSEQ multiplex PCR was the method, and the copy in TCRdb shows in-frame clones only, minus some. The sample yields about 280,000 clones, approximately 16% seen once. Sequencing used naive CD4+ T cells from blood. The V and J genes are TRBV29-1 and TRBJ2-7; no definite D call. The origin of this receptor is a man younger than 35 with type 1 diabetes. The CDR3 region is CSVEERLRIGYEQYF. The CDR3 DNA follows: TGCAGCGTTGAAGAAAGGTTGAGGATTGGGTACGAGCAGTACTTC.